Presented here are 20 T cell receptor beta chains from one specimen sequenced in a study of T-cell reconstitution after alpha-beta-depleted transplantation in children. Unique molecular identifiers were incorporated into the prepared TCRbeta library. TCRdb reprocessed the PCR reads via MiXCR and lists one record per CDR3 protein. The sample contains some 200,000 distinct CDR3 sequences, roughly 15% of which appear only once. Here the sequenced sample was PBMCs from the stem cell graft donor, taken from the stem cell graft. Receptors originate from a human donor who donated a stem cell graft to a child with acute lymphoblastic leukemia.

This clonotype was seen many times. The chain couples TRBV5-1 to TRBJ2-1, with D possibly matching TRBD2 (6 bases). The CDR3 totals 13 residues. The V gene's germline CDR1 is SGHRS and CDR2 YFSETQ. The ends were cut back, 0 bases at V and 7 bases at J, with 8 bases in the middle. The CDR3 DNA reads as TGCGCCAGCAGCTTGGGGGGGGAAAATGAGCAGTTCTTC. Its translation is CASSLGGENEQFF.

This clonotype was seen ten or more times. The chain combines TRBV20-1 with TRBJ2-2; D gene ambiguous. CDR3 size: 17 residues. V was pared by 0 bases and J by 0 bases, with 14 bases between. CDR1 and CDR2 (germline): DFQATT, SNEGSKA (reference sequence). The CDR3 DNA sequence: TGCAGTGCTAGAGATTCTTCAGCGCTACCGAACACCGGGGAGCTGTTTTTT. Translation gives CSARDSSALPNTGELFF.

Many counts were recorded for this clonotype. The CDR3 nucleotides read TGTGCCAGCAGCTTCGGACAGGACACCGGGGAGCTGTTTTTT. This codes for CASSFGQDTGELFF. The chain is built from TRBV7-9 and TRBJ2-2, with 7 nucleotides matching TRBD1. Germline assignment: CDR1 SEHNR and CDR2 FQNEAQ (reference sequence). This CDR3 region has 14 residues. Losses at the gene ends were 3 bases for V and 3 bases for J; bases not matched to a gene: 1. The full variable domain, in which reference TRBV7-9 and TRBJ2-2 provide the parts outside the CDR3, is DTGVSQNPRHKITKRGQNVTFRCDPISEHNRLYWYRQTLGQGPEFLTYFQNEAQLEKSRLLSDRFSAERPKGSFSTLEIQRTEQGDSAMYLCASSFGQDTGELFFGEGSRLTVL.

The chain uses TRBV11-2 and TRBJ2-5, with D hard to call. The germline V gene has CDR1 SGHAT and CDR2 FQNNGV. This CDR3 has 16 amino acids. Trimming pared 0 bases from V and 5 bases from J, leaving 16 bases between. The CDR3 DNA sequence: TGTGCCAGCAGCTTAGATCGGAAGGGTATCTGGGAGACCCAGTACTTC. This sequence encodes CASSLDRKGIWETQYF. Drawing the rest from reference TRBV11-2 and TRBJ2-5, the complete variable domain is EAGVAQSPRYKIIEKRQSVAFWCNPISGHATLYWYQQILGQGPKLLIQFQNNGVVDDSQLPKDRFSAERLKGVDSTLKIQPAKLEDSAVYLCASSLDRKGIWETQYFGPGTRLLVL.

This clonotype occurred many times. V usage is TRBV12-3 or TRBV12-4 and J usage is TRBJ1-4, with TRBD1 as a possible D gene (6 bases). The germline V and J ends were trimmed by 3 bases and 8 bases, with 16 bases remaining between them. CDR3 length: 15 amino acids. The CDR3 spells CASSLAWGGREKLFF. Written as DNA, the CDR3 is TGTGCCAGCAGTTTGGCTTGGGGGGGGCGCGAAAAACTGTTTTTT.

The rearrangement joins TRBV19 to TRBJ2-7; D possibly uses TRBD1 or TRBD2 (5 bases each). The CDR3 length is 15 residues. The V end was cut by 0 bases, the J end by 4 bases, with 13 bases between. Per the germline V gene, CDR1 is LNHDA and CDR2 is SQIVND (reference sequence). The CDR3 nucleotides are TGTGCCAGTAGTATAGACCGGGACGGACGATACGAGCAGTACTTC. This gives the protein CASSIDRDGRYEQYF.

There are many counts of this clonotype. V usage is TRBV5-5 and J usage is TRBJ2-7, with 11 bases that match TRBD2. The junction had 7 bases not matched to a gene; V was cut back by 2 bases and J by 6 bases. Looked up from germline, CDR1 is SGHKS and CDR2 is YYEKEE (reference sequence). This CDR3 is 15 amino acids long. CDR3 nucleotides: TGTGCCAGCAGCTTTGTCCTAGCGGGAGGAGGCGAGCAGTACTTC. The encoded protein is CASSFVLAGGGEQYF.

In its sample, this clonotype was seen many times. This chain connects TRBV10-3 to TRBJ1-5; TRBD1 agrees at 8 bases. Trimming took 6 bases from V and 4 from J; bases not matched to a gene: 5. Germline lookup yields CDR1 ENHRY and CDR2 SYGVKD. This CDR3 is built from 14 residues. The chain's CDR3 is CAISTGGKNQPQHF. In DNA, the CDR3 is TGTGCCATCAGCACAGGGGGTAAAAATCAGCCCCAGCATTTT.

This clonotype was seen repeatedly, ten times or more. The chain carries TRBV20-1 and TRBJ2-1, with 8 bases matching TRBD2. V lost 0 bases, J lost 9 bases, and 7 bases stayed unmatched. Germline V gene data show CDR1 as DFQATT and CDR2 as SNEGSKA (reference sequence). The CDR3 sequence is 14 residues long. Here the CDR3 DNA reads TGCAGTGCTAGAGAACCGGGACTAGTCCTTGAGCAGTTCTTC. Protein: CSAREPGLVLEQFF.

This clonotype came up many times. The gene calls are TRBV5-5 and TRBJ2-1; 7 bases match TRBD2. The junction had 15 bases not matched to a gene; V was cut back by 2 bases and J by 4 bases. This CDR3 has 18 residues. The germline CDR1 and CDR2 sequences are SGHKS and YYEKEE (reference sequence). The CDR3, as DNA: TGTGCCAGCAGCTTCCGATATATTGCTAGCGGTACATACAATGAGCAGTTCTTC. Its protein product is CASSFRYIASGTYNEQFF.

The sample holds many counts of this clonotype. DNA for the CDR3: TGTGCCAGCACCATCTCTGGTAGGGGAGCTGAAGCTTTCTTT. It encodes CASTISGRGAEAFF. V and J are TRBV11-2 and TRBJ1-1; D possibly corresponds to TRBD1 (5 bases). The CDR3 runs to 14 residues. V lost 7 bases and J 6 bases, leaving 18 bases between the germline ends. Germline CDR1 SGHAT, CDR2 FQNNGV.

This clonotype was seen at least ten times. V is TRBV5-1 and J is TRBJ2-1; 11 bases match TRBD2. The ends lost 4 bases at V and 6 bases at J; junction bases unmatched: 6. This CDR3 contains 15 residues. CDR1 and CDR2 from the germline V gene are SGHRS and YFSETQ. CDR3 nucleotides: TGCGCCAGCAGCCAAACTAGCGGGAGAGTCAATGAGCAGTTCTTC. Protein product: CASSQTSGRVNEQFF.

In this sample, this clonotype turned up many times. This chain joins TRBV12-3 or TRBV12-4 and TRBJ2-3; D might be TRBD2 (7 bases). CDR3 length: 16 amino acids. Trimming removed 5 bases at V and 3 bases at J, with 18 bases between. The CDR3 sequence is CASSPLGGGRTDTQYF. The CDR3 coding sequence is TGTGCCAGCAGTCCCTTGGGAGGGGGGCGAACAGATACGCAGTATTTT.

This clonotype was seen repeatedly, ten times or more. The V and J genes are TRBV6-5 and TRBJ2-7; 11 bases agree with TRBD2. Looked up from germline, CDR1 is MNHEY and CDR2 is SVGAGI. V gave up 7 bases and J gave up 10 bases; unmatched junction bases: 12. The CDR3 spans 14 residues. The DNA for the CDR3 is TGTGCCAGCAAGGGGGGACTAGCGGTCCAGGAACAGTACTTC. Protein product: CASKGGLAVQEQYF.

This clonotype turned up a few times. The chain links TRBV3-1 to TRBJ1-1; no definite D call. Deletions cut 2 bases from V and 6 bases from J, with 13 bases between. CDR1 and CDR2 from the germline V gene are LGHDT and YNNKEL (reference sequence). This CDR3 is 14 amino acids long. The CDR3 loop reads CASSQPGRLPEAFF. CDR3 bases: TGTGCCAGCAGCCAACCAGGACGGCTGCCTGAAGCTTTCTTT. Together with reference TRBV3-1 and TRBJ1-1, the CDR3 gives the full variable domain: DTAVSQTPKYLVTQMGNDKSIKCEQNLGHDTMYWYKQDSKKFLKIMFSYNNKELIINETVPNRFSPKSPDKAHLNLHINSLELGDSAVYFCASSQPGRLPEAFFGQGTRLTVV.

The chain is built from TRBV10-3 and TRBJ1-5; 7 nucleotides align to TRBD1. CDR3 length: 14 residues. From germline, CDR1 is ENHRY and CDR2 SYGVKD. The V segment lost 5 bases and the J segment 5 bases; nucleotides outside the gene matches: 6. The CDR3 sequence is CAISRGQADQPQHF. CDR3 in DNA: TGTGCCATCAGTCGAGGACAGGCTGATCAGCCCCAGCATTTT.

The chain combines TRBV20-1 with TRBJ2-1, with D perhaps matching TRBD2 (6 bases). CDR1 is DFQATT, CDR2 SNEGSKA, per germline (reference sequence). The CDR3 is 12 residues long. The CDR3 reads CSSGLNRDEQFF. The CDR3 DNA reads TGCTCGAGCGGGCTTAACCGCGATGAGCAGTTCTTC.

This clonotype was recorded many times. This sequence joins TRBV5-1 and TRBJ2-7; D might be TRBD2 (6 bases). Germline CDR1 reads SGHRS; CDR2 reads YFSETQ. This CDR3 is built from 15 residues. V lost 2 bases and J lost 3, with 15 bases in between. Here the CDR3 DNA reads TGCGCCAGCAGCTTCTCCGGTGGAGGGAACTACGAGCAGTACTTC. Amino acid sequence: CASSFSGGGNYEQYF.

This clonotype occurred a few times. This chain links TRBV5-1 with TRBJ2-7; D tentatively reads TRBD1 or TRBD2 (5 bases each). Germline V gene data show CDR1 as SGHRS and CDR2 as YFSETQ. Trimming shortened V by 0 bases and J by 9 bases, and 10 bases separated the two germline ends. CDR3 size: 12 residues. CDR3 sequence reads: CASSLDGTRQYF. CDR3 DNA: TGCGCCAGCAGCTTGGATGGGACGAGGCAGTACTTC.

A word on this clonotype: A much larger clone is a single base away; this may be a read error. The conserved closing phenylalanine or tryptophan is absent in this CDR3, likely reflecting a read error. The chain uses TRBV6-1 and TRBJ1-1; D not resolved. The germline V gene encodes CDR1 MNHNS and CDR2 SASEGT. The V gene lost 7 bases and the J gene lost 1 base, with 13 bases spanning the gap. This CDR3 has 14 amino acids. CDR3 DNA: TGTGCCAGCATGGAAGGACGCGCGAACACTGAAGCTTTCTTG. Protein: CASMEGRANTEAFL.